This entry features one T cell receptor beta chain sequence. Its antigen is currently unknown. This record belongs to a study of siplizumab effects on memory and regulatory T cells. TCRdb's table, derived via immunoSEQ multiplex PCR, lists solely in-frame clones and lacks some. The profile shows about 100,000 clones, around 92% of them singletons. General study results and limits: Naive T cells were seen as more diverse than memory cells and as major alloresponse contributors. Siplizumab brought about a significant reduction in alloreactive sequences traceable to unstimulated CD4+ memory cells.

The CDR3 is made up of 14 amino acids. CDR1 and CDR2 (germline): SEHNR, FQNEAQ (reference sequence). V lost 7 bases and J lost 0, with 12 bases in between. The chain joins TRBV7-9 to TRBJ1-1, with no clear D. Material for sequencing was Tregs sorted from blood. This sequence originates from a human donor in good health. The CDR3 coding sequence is TGTGCCAGCACCCCGCTTGTCATGAACACTGAAGCTTTCTTT. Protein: CASTPLVMNTEAFF. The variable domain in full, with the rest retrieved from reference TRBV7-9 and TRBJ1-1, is DTGVSQNPRHKITKRGQNVTFRCDPISEHNRLYWYRQTLGQGPEFLTYFQNEAQLEKSRLLSDRFSAERPKGSFSTLEIQRTEQGDSAMYLCASTPLVMNTEAFFGQGTRLTVV.